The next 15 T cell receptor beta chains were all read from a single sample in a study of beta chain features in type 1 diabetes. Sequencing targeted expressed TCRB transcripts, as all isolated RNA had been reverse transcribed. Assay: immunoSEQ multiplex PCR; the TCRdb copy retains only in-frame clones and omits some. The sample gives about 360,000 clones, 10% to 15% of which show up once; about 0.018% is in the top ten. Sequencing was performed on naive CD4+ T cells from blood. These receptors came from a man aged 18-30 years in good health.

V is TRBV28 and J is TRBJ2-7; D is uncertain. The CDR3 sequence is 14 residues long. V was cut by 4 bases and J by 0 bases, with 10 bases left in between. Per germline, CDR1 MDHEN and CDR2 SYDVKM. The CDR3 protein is CASSSAQSSYEQYF. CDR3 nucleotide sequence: TGTGCCAGCAGTTCGGCACAGAGCTCCTACGAGCAGTACTTC.

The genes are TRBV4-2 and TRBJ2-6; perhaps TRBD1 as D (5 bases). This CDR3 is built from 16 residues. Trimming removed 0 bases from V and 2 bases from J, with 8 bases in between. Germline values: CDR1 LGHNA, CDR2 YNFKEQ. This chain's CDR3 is CASSQDRVTGANVLTF. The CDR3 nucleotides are TGTGCCAGCAGCCAAGACAGGGTGACTGGGGCCAACGTCCTGACTTTC.

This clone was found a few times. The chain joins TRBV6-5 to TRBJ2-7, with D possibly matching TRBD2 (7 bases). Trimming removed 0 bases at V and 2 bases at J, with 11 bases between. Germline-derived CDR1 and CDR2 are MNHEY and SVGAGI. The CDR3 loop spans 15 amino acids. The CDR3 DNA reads TGTGCCAGCAGTTACTCGGGGGGGGGCCCCTACGAGCAGTACTTC. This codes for CASSYSGGGPYEQYF.

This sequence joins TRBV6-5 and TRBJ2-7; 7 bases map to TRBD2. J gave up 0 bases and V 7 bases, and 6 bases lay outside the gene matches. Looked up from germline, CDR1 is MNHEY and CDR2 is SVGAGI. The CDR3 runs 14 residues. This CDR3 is CASTRGDSSYEQYF. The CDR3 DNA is TGTGCCAGCACCCGGGGGGATAGCTCCTACGAGCAGTACTTC.

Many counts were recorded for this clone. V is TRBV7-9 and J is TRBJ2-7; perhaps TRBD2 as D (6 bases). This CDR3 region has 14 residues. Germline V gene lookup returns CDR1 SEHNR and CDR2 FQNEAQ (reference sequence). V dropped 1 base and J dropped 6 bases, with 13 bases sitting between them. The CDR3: CASSLGLGGVEQYF. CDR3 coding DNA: TGTGCCAGCAGCTTAGGACTAGGAGGGGTCGAGCAGTACTTC.

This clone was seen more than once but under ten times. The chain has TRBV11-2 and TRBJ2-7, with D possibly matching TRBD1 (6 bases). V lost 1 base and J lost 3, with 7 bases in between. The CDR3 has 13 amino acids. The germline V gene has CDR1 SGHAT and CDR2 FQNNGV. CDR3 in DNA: TGTGCCAGCAGCTTAGGCAGGGGCTACGAGCAGTACTTC. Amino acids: CASSLGRGYEQYF.

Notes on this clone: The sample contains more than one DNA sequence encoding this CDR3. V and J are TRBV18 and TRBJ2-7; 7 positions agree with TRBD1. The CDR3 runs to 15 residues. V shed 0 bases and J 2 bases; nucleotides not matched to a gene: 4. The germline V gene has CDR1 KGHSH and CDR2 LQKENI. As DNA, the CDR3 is TGTGCCAGCTCACCACCGGGGACAGCGACCTACGAGCAGTACTTC. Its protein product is CASSPPGTATYEQYF.

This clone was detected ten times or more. In DNA form, the CDR3 reads TGTGCCAGCCGACCCTACAGGGACGGAGAGACCCAGTACTTC. Amino acids: CASRPYRDGETQYF. This chain connects TRBV28 to TRBJ2-5, with a possible D match to TRBD1 (6 bases). This CDR3 has 14 amino acids. Trimming pared 8 bases from V and 4 bases from J, leaving 17 bases between. CDR1 and CDR2 (germline): MDHEN, SYDVKM.

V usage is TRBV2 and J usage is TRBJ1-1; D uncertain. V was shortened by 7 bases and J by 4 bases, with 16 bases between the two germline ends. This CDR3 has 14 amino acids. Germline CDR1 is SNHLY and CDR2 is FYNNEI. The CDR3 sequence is CASKRLVGSTEAFF. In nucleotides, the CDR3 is TGTGCCAGCAAACGCCTCGTGGGGAGCACTGAAGCTTTCTTT.

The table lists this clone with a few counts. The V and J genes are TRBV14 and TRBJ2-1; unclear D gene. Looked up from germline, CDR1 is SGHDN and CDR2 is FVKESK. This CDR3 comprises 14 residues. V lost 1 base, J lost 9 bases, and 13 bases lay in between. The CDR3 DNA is TGTGCCAGCAGCCAAGTTACGGGTCTGGGTGAGCAGTTCTTC. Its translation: CASSQVTGLGEQFF.

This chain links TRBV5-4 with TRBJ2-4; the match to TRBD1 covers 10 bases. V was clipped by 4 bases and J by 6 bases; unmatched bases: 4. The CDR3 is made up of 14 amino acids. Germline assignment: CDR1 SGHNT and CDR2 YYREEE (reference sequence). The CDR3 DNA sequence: TGTGCCAGCAGCCCAGGACAGGGGGGAAACATTCAGTACTTC. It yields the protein CASSPGQGGNIQYF.

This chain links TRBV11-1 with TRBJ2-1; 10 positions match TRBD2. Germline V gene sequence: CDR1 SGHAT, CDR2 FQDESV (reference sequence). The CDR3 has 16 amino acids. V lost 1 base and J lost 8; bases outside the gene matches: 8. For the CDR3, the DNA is TGTGCCAGCAGCTTAGAGGTAGCGGGAGGTGTGGATGAGCAGTTCTTC. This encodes CASSLEVAGGVDEQFF.

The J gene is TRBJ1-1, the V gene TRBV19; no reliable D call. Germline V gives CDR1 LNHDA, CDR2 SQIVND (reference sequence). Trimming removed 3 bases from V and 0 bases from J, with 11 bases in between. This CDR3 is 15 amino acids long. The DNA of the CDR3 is TGTGCCAGTAGTATGAGGAGGGCGGTGAACACTGAAGCTTTCTTT. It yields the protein CASSMRRAVNTEAFF.

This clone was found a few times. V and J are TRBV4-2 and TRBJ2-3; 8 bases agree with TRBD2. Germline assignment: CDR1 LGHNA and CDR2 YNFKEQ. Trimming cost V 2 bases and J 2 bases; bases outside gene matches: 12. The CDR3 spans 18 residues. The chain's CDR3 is CASSQYRFQRELTDTQYF. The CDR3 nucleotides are TGTGCCAGCAGCCAATATCGTTTCCAGCGGGAGCTCACAGATACGCAGTATTTT.

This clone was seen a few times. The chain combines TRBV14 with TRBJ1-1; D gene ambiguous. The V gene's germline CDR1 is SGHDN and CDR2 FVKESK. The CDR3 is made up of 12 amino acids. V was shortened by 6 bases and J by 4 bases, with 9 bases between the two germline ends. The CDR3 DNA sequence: TGTGCCAGCAGTAAGGGAGTCACTGAAGCTTTCTTT. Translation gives CASSKGVTEAFF.